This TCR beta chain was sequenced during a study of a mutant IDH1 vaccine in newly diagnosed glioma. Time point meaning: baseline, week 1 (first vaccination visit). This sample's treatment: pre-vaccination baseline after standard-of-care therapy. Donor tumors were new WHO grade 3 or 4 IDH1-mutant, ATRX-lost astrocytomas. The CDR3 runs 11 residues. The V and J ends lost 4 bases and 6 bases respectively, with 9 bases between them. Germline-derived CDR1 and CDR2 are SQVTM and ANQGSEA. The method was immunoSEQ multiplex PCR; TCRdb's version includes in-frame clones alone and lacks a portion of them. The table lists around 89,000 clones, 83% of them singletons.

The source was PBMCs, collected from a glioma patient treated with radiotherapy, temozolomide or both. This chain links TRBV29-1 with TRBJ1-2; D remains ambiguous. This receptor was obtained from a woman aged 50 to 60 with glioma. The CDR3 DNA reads TGCAGCGTTGGGGGAGAAGATGGCTACACCTTC. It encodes CSVGGEDGYTF.